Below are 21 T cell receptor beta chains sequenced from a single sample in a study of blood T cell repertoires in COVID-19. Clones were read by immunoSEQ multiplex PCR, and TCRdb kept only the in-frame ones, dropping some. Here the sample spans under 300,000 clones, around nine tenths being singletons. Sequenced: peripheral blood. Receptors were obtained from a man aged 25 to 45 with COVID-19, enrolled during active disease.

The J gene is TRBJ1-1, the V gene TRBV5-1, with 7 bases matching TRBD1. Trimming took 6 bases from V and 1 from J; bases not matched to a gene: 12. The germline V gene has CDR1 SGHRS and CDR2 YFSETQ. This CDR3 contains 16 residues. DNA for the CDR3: TGCGCCAGCAACTGGTTAGGGGGCCGTAAGAACACTGAAGCTTTCTTT. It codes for CASNWLGGRKNTEAFF.

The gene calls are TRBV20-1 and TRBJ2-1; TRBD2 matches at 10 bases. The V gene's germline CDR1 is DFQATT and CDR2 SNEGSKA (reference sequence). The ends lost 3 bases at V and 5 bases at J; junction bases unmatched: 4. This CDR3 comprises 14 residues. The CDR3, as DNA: TGCAGTGCTAGTGAAGCGGGGGGGCACAATGAGCAGTTCTTC. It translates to CSASEAGGHNEQFF.

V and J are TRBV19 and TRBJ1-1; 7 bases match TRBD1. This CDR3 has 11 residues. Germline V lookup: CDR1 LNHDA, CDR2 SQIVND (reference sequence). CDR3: CAAQGEAEAFF. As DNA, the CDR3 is TGTGCAGCCCAGGGGGAGGCTGAAGCTTTCTTT.

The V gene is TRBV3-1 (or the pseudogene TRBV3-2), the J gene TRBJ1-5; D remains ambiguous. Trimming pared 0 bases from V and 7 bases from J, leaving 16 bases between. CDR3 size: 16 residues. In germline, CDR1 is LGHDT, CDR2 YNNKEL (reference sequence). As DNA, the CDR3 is TGTGCCAGCAGCCAAGATGGTATTGGTGACATACAGCCCCAGCATTTT. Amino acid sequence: CASSQDGIGDIQPQHF.

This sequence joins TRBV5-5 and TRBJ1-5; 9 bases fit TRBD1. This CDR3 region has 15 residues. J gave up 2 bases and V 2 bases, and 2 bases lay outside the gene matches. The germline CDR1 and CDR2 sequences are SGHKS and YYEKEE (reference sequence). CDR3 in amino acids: CASSLRTGGNQPQHF. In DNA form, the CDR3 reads TGTGCCAGCAGCTTACGGACAGGGGGCAATCAGCCCCAGCATTTT.

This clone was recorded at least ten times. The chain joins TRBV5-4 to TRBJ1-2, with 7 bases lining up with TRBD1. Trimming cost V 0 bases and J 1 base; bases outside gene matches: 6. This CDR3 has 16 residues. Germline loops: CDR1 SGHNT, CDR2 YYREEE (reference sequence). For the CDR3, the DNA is TGTGCCAGCAGCTTGGCCCACAGGGGACTTAACTATGGCTACACCTTC. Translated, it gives CASSLAHRGLNYGYTF. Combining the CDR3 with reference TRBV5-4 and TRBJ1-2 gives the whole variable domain ETGVTQSPTHLIKTRGQQVTLRCSSQSGHNTVSWYQQALGQGPQFIFQYYREEENGRGNFPPRFSGLQFPNYSSELNVNALELDDSALYLCASSLAHRGLNYGYTFGSGTRLTVV.

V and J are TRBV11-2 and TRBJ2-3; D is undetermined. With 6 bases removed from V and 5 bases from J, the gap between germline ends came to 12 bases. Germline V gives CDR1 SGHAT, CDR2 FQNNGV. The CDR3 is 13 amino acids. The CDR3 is CASSSSRGDTQYF. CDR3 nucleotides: TGTGCCAGCAGTTCGAGCAGAGGAGATACGCAGTATTTT.

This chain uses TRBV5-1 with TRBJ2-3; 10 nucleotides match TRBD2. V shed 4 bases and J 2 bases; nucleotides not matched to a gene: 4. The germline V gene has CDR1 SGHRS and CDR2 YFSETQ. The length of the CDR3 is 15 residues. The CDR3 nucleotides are TGCGCCAGCAGCACTAGCGGGGCGCACACAGATACGCAGTATTTT. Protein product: CASSTSGAHTDTQYF.

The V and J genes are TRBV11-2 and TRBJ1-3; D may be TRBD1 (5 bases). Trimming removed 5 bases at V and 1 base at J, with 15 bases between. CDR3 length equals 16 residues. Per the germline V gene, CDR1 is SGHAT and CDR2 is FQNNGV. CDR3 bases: TGTGCCAGCAGCCGGAGGGGATATTCTTCTGGAAACACCATATATTTT. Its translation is CASSRRGYSSGNTIYF.

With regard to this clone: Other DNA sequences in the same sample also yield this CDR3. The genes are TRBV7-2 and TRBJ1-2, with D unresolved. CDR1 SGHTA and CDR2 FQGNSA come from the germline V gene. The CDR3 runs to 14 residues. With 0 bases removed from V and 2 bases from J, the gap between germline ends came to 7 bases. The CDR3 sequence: CASSLAGLNYGYTF. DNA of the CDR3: TGTGCCAGCAGCTTAGCAGGACTGAACTATGGCTACACCTTC.

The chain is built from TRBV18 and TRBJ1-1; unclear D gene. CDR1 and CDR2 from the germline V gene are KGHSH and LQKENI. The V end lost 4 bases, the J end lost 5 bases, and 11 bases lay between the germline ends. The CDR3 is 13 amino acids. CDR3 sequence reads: CASSLPGRTEAFF. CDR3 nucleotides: TGTGCCAGCTCACTCCCCGGCAGGACTGAAGCTTTCTTT.

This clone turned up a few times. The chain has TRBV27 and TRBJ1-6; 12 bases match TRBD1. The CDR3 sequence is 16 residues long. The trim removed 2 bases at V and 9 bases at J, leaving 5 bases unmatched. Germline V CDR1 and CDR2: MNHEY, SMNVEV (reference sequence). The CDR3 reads CASSLAGTGGGSPLHF. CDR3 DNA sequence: TGTGCCAGCAGTTTAGCCGGGACAGGGGGCGGTTCACCCCTCCACTTT.

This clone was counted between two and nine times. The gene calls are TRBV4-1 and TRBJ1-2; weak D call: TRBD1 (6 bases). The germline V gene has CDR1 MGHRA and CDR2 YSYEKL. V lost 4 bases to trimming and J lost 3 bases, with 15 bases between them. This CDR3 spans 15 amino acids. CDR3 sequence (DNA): TGCGCCAGCAGCCCAAGAGGCGAGGGGGACTATGGCTACACCTTC. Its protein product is CASSPRGEGDYGYTF.

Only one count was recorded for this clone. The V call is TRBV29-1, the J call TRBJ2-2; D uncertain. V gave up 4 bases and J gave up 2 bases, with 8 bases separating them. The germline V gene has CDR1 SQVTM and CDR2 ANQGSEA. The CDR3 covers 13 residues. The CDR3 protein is CSVGADNTGELFF. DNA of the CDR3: TGCAGCGTTGGGGCAGACAACACCGGGGAGCTGTTTTTT.

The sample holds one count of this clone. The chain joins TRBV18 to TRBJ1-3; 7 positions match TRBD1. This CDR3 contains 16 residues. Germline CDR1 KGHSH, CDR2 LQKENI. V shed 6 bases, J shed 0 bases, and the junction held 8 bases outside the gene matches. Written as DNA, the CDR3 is TGTGCCAGCTCCTTCGGGACAGCGAGCTCTGGAAACACCATATATTTT. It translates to CASSFGTASSGNTIYF.

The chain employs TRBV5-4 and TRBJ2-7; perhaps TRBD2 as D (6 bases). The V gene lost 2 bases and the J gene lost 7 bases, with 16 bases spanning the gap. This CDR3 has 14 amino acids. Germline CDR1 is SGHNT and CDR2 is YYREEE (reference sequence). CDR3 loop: CASSFTGGVREQYF. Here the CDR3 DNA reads TGTGCCAGCAGCTTCACTGGCGGGGTTAGGGAGCAGTACTTC.

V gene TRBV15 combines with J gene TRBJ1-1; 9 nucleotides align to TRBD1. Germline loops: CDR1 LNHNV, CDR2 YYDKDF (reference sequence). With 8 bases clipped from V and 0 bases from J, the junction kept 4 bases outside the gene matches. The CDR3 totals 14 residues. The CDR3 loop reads CATCRDRVNTEAFF. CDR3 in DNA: TGTGCCACCTGCCGGGACAGGGTGAACACTGAAGCTTTCTTT. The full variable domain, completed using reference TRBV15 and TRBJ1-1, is DAMVIQNPRYQVTQFGKPVTLSCSQTLNHNVMYWYQQKSSQAPKLLFHYYDKDFNNEADTPDNFQSRRPNTSFCFLDIRSPGLGDTAMYLCATCRDRVNTEAFFGQGTRLTVV.

The CDR3 spells CASSILIGTGMDYGYTF. The CDR3 DNA follows: TGTGCCAGTAGTATACTGATCGGGACAGGGATGGACTATGGCTACACCTTC. The chain combines TRBV19 with TRBJ1-2; 9 positions agree with TRBD1. CDR1 LNHDA and CDR2 SQIVND come from the germline V gene (reference sequence). This CDR3 contains 17 residues. The V and J ends lost 2 bases and 3 bases, in that order; junction bases with no gene match: 10.

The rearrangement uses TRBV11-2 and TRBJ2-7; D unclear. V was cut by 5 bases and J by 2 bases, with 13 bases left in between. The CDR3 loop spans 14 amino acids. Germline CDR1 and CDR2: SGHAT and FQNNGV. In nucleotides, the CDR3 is TGTGCCAGCAGCCTCCCCCGGCGGCCCTACGAGCAGTACTTC. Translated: CASSLPRRPYEQYF.

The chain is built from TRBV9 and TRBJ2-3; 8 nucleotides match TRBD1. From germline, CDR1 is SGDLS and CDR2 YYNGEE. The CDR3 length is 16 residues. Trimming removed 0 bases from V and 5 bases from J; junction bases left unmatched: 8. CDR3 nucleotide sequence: TGTGCCAGCAGCGTAGGTGAGACAGGGGCGGGAGATACGCAGTATTTT. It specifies CASSVGETGAGDTQYF.

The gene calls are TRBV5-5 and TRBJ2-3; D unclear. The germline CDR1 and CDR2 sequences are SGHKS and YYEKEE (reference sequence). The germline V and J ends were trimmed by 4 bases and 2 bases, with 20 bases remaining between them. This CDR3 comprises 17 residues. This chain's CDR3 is CASSPFFQRSTTDTQYF. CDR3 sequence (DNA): TGTGCCAGCAGCCCCTTTTTTCAGCGTTCCACCACAGATACGCAGTATTTT. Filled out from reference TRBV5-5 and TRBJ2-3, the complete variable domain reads DAGVTQSPTHLIKTRGQQVTLRCSPISGHKSVSWYQQVLGQGPQFIFQYYEKEERGRGNFPDRFSARQFPNYSSELNVNALLLGDSALYLCASSPFFQRSTTDTQYFGPGTRLTVL.